The next 2 T cell receptor beta chains were all read from a single sample in a study of siplizumab effects on memory and regulatory T cells. Assay: immunoSEQ multiplex PCR; the TCRdb copy retains only in-frame clones and omits some. The sample consists of 100,000 to 110,000 clones, more than 90% of them appearing once. Input material: CD4+ T cells sorted from blood. The source of these receptors is a human donor in good health.

V gene TRBV6-4 combines with J gene TRBJ1-6; D possibly corresponds to TRBD1 (5 bases). Per the germline V gene, CDR1 is MRHNA and CDR2 is SNTAGT. This CDR3 is 14 amino acids long. V dropped 3 bases and J dropped 5 bases, with 8 bases sitting between them. CDR3 in DNA: TGTGCCAGCAGTGAAGCGGGGCATAATTCACCCCTCCACTTT. As protein: CASSEAGHNSPLHF.

The chain is built from TRBV2 and TRBJ2-1, with 8 bases lining up with TRBD2. The trim removed 6 bases at V and 3 bases at J, leaving 10 bases unmatched. The germline V gene encodes CDR1 SNHLY and CDR2 FYNNEI. This CDR3 spans 16 amino acids. The CDR3 here is CASRNQRGLIYNEQFF. In DNA form, the CDR3 reads TGTGCCAGCAGGAATCAGCGGGGGCTAATCTACAATGAGCAGTTCTTC.